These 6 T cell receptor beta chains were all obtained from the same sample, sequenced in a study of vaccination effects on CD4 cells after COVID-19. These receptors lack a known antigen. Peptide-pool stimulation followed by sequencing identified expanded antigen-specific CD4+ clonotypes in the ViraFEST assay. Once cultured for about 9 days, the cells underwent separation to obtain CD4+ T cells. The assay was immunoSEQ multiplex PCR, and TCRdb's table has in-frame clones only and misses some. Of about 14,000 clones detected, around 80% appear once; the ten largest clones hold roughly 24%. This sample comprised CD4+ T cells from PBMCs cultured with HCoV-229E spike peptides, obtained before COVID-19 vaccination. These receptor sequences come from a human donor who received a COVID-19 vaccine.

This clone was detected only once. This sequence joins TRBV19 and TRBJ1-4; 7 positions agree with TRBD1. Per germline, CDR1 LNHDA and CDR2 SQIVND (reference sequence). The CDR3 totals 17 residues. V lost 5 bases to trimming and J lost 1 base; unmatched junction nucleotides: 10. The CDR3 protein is CASSVLTGPETNEKLFF. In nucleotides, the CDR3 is TGTGCCAGTAGTGTACTGACAGGGCCGGAAACTAATGAAAAACTGTTTTTT.

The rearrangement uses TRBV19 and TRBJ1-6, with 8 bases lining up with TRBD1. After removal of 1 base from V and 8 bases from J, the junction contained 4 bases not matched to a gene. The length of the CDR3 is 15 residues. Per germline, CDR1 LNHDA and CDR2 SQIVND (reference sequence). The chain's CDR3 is CASSIVDRDDSPLHF. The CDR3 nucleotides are TGTGCCAGTAGTATAGTGGACAGGGATGATTCACCCCTCCACTTT.

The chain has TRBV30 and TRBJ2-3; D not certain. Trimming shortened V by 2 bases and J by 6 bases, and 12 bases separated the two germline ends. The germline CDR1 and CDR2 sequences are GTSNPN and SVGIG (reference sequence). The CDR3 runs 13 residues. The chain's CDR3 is CAWSKFSEDTQYF. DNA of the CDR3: TGTGCCTGGAGTAAGTTTTCGGAGGATACGCAGTATTTT.

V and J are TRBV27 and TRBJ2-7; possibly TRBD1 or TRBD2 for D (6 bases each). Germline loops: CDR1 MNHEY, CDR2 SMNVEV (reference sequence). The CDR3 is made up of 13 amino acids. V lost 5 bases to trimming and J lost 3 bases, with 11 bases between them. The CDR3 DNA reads TGTGCCAGCAGTGGAGGGGGTCGCTACGAGCAGTACTTC. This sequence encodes CASSGGGRYEQYF.

The CDR3 region is CASSQFWTVGRHEQYF. The CDR3 DNA sequence: TGCGCCAGCAGCCAATTTTGGACAGTGGGCAGGCACGAGCAGTACTTC. This chain links TRBV4-1 with TRBJ2-7, with D possibly matching TRBD1 (6 bases). The germline gives CDR1 MGHRA, CDR2 YSYEKL. V was cut by 2 bases and J by 5 bases, with 19 bases left in between. The CDR3 consists of 16 residues.

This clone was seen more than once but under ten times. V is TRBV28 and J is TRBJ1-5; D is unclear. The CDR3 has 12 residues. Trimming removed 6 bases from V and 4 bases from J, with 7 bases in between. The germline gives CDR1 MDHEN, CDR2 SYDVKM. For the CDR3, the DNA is TGTGCCAGCAGGGGATTTAATCAGCCCCAGCATTTT. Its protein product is CASRGFNQPQHF.